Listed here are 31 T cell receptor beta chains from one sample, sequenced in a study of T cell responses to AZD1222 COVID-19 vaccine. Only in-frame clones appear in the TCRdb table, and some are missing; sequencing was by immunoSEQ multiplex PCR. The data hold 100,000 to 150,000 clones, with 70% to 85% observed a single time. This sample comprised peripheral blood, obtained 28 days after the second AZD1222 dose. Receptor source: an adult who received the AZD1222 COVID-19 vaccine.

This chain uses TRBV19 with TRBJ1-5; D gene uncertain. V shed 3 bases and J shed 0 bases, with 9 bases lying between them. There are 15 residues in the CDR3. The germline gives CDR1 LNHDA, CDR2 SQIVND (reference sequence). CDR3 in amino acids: CASSMADYSNQPQHF. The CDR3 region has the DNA TGTGCCAGTAGTATGGCCGATTATAGCAATCAGCCCCAGCATTTT.

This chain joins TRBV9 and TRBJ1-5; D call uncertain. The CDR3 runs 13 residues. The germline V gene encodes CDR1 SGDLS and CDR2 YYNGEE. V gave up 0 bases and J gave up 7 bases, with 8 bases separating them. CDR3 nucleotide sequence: TGTGCCAGCAGCGTAGACGCGGTCCAGCCCCAGCATTTT. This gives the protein CASSVDAVQPQHF.

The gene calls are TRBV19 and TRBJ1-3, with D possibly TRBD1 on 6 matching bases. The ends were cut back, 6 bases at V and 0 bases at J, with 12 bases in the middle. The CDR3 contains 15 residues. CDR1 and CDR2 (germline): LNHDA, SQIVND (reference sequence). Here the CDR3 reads CASSTGTNSGNTIYF. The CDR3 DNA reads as TGTGCCAGTAGCACCGGGACAAACTCTGGAAACACCATATATTTT.

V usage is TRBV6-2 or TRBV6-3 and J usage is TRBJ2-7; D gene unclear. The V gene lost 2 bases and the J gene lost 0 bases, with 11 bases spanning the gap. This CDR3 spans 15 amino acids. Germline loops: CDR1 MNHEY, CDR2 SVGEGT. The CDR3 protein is CASSYGDLSSYEQYF. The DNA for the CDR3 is TGTGCCAGCAGTTACGGTGATTTAAGCTCCTACGAGCAGTACTTC.

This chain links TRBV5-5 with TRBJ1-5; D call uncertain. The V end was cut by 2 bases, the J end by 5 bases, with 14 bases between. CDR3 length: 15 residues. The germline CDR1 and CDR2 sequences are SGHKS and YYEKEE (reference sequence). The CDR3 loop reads CASSLADPSDQPQHF. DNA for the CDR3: TGTGCCAGCAGCTTAGCGGATCCTTCGGATCAGCCCCAGCATTTT.

For the CDR3, the DNA is TGTGCCAGCAGCAAATCTTGTAAGCAGCCCGGGCTATATGGCTACACCTTC. This codes for CASSKSCKQPGLYGYTF. The chain links TRBV21-1 to TRBJ1-2. TRBV21-1 is a pseudogene locus. CDR3 length equals 17 residues.

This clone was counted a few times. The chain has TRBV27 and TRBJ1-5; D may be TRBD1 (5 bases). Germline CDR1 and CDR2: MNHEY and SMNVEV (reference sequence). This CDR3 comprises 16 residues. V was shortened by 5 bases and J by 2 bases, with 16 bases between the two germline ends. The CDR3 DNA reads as TGTGCCAGCAGTCCCGGGACGGCGACCCGCAATCAGCCCCAGCATTTT. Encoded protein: CASSPGTATRNQPQHF.

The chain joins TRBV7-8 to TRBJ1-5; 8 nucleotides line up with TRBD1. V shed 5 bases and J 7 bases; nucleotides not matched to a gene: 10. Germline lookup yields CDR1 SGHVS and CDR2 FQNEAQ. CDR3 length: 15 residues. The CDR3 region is CASSTRAGGVQPQHF. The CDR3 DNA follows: TGTGCCAGCAGCACCAGGGCAGGGGGCGTCCAGCCCCAGCATTTT.

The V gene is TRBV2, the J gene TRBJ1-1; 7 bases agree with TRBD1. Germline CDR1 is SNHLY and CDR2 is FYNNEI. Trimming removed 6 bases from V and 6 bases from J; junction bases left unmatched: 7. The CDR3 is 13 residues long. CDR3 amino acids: CASRPQGRAEAFF. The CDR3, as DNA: TGTGCCAGCAGGCCACAGGGGCGCGCTGAAGCTTTCTTT.

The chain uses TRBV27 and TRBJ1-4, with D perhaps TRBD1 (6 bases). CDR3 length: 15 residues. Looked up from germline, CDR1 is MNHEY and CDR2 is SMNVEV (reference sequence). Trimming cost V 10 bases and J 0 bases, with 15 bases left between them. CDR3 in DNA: TGTGCCACTCAGGGGCCCGATGCAACTAATGAAAAACTGTTTTTT. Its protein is CATQGPDATNEKLFF.

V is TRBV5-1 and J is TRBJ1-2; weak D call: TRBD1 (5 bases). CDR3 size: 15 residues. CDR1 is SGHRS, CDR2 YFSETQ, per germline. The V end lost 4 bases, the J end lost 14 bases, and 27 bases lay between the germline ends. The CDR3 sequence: CASSVVAGTAPKWTF. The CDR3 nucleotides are TGCGCCAGCAGCGTGGTCGCCGGGACGGCCCCAAAGTGGACCTTC.

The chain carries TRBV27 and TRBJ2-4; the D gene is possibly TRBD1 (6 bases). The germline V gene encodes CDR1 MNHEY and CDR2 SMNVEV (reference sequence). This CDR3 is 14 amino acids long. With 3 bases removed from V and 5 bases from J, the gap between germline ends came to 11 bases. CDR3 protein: CASSFGNRENIQYF. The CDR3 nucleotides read TGTGCCAGCAGTTTTGGCAACAGGGAAAACATTCAGTACTTC.

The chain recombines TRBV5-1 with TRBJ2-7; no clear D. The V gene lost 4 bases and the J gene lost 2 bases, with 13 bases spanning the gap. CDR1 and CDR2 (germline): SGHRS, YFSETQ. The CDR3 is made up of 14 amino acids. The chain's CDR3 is CASSLTTLPYEQYF. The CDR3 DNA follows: TGCGCCAGCAGCCTAACGACATTGCCCTACGAGCAGTACTTC.

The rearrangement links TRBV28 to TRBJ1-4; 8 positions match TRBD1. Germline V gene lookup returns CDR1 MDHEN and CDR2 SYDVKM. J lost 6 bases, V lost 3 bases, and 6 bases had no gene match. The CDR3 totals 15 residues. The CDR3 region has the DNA TGTGCCAGCAGTTTCCCCGGACAGGGATATGAAAAACTGTTTTTT. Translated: CASSFPGQGYEKLFF.

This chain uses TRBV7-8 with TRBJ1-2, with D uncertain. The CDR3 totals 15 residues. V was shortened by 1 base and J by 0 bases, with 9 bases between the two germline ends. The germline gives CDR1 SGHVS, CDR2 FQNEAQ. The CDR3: CASSLVVGTNYGYTF. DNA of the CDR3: TGTGCCAGCAGCTTAGTAGTAGGAACTAACTATGGCTACACCTTC.

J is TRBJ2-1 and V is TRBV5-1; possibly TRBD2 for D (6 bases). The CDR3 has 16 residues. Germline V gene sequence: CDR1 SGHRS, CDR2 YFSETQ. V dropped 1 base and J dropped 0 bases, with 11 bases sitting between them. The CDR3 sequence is CASSLLAVSSYNEQFF. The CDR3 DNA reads TGCGCCAGCAGCTTGTTAGCGGTGAGCTCCTACAATGAGCAGTTCTTC. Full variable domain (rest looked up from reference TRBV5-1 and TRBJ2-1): KAGVTQTPRYLIKTRGQQVTLSCSPISGHRSVSWYQQTPGQGLQFLFEYFSETQRNKGNFPGRFSGRQFSNSRSEMNVSTLELGDSALYLCASSLLAVSSYNEQFFGPGTRLTVL.

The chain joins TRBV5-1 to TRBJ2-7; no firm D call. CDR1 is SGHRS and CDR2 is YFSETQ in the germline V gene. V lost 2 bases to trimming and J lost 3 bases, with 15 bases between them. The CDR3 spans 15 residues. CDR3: CASSFTDAPFYEQYF. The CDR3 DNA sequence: TGCGCCAGCAGCTTTACGGATGCCCCCTTCTACGAGCAGTACTTC.

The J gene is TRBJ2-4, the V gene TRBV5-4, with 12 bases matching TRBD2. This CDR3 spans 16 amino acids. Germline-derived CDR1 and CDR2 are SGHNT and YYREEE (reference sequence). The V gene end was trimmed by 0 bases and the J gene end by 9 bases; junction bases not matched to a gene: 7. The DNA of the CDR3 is TGTGCCAGCAGCTTGGATTCTAGCGGGGGGGTTGGCATTCAGTACTTC. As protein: CASSLDSSGGVGIQYF.

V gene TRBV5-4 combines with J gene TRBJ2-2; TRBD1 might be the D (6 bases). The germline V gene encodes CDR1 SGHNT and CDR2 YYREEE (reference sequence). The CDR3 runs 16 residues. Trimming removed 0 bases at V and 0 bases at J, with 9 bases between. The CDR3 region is CASSLVGAPNTGELFF. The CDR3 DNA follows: TGTGCCAGCAGCTTGGTGGGGGCCCCGAACACCGGGGAGCTGTTTTTT.

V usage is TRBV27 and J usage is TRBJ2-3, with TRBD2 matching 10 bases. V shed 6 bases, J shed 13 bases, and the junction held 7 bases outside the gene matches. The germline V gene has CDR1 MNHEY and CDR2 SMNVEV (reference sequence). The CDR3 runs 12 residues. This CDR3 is CASRTSGTSEYF. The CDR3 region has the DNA TGTGCCAGCAGAACTTCCGGGACTAGCGAGTATTTT.

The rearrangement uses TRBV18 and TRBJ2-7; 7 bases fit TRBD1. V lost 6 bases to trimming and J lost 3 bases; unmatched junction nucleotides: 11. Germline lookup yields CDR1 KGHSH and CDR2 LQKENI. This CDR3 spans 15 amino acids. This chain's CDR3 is CASSQTGPPLYEQYF. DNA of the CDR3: TGTGCCAGCTCCCAGACAGGGCCCCCTCTCTACGAGCAGTACTTC. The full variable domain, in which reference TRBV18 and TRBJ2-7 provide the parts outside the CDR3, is NAGVMQNPRHLVRRRGQEARLRCSPMKGHSHVYWYRQLPEEGLKFMVYLQKENIIDESGMPKERFSAEFPKEGPSILRIQQVVRGDSAAYFCASSQTGPPLYEQYFGPGTRLTVT.

The CDR3 sequence: CAISRDGEKLFF. The CDR3 DNA is TGTGCCATCAGCCGGGACGGAGAAAAACTGTTTTTT. The chain recombines TRBV10-3 with TRBJ1-4, with D tentatively TRBD1 (5 bases). The CDR3 contains 12 residues. The germline V gene has CDR1 ENHRY and CDR2 SYGVKD. V lost 6 bases to trimming and J lost 8 bases, with 10 bases between them.

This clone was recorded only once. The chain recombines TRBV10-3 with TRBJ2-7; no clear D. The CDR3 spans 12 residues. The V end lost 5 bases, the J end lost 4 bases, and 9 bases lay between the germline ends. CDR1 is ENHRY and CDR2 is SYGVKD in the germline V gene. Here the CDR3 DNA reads TGTGCCATCAGTTCGACCCATTACGAGCAGTACTTC. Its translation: CAISSTHYEQYF.

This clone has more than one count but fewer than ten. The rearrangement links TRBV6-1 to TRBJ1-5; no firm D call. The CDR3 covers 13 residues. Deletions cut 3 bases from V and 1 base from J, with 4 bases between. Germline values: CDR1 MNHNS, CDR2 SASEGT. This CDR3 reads CASSDGSNQPQHF. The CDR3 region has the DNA TGTGCCAGCAGTGACGGGAGCAATCAGCCCCAGCATTTT.

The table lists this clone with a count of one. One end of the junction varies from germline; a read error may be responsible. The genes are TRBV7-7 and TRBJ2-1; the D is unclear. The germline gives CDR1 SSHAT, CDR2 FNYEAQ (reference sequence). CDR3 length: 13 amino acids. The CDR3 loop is CASSLGLNNEQFF. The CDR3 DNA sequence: TGTGCTAGCAGCTTAGGATTGAATAATGAGCAGTTCTTC.

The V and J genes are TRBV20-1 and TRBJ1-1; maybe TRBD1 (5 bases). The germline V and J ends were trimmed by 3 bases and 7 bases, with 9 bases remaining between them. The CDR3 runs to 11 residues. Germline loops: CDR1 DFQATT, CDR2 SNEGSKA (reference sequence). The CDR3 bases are TGCAGTGCTAGGGGTCAGGGTGAAGCTTTCTTT. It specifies CSARGQGEAFF.

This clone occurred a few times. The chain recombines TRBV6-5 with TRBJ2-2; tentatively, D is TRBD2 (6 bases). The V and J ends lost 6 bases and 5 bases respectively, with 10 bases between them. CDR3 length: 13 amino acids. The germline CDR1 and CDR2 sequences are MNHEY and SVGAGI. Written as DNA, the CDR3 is TGTGCCAGCAGACCTAGCGTAACCGGGGAGCTGTTTTTT. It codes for CASRPSVTGELFF.

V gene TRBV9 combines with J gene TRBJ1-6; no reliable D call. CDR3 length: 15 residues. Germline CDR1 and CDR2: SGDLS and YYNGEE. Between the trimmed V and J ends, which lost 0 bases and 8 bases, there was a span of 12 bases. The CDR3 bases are TGTGCCAGCAGCGTAGGAGGACCCGCCTATTCACCCCTCCACTTT. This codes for CASSVGGPAYSPLHF.

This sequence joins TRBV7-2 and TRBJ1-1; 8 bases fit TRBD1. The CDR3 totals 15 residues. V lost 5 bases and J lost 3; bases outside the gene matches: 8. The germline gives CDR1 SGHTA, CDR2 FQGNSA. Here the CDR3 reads CASSPPTGVHTEAFF. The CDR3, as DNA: TGTGCCAGCAGCCCCCCGACAGGGGTCCACACTGAAGCTTTCTTT.

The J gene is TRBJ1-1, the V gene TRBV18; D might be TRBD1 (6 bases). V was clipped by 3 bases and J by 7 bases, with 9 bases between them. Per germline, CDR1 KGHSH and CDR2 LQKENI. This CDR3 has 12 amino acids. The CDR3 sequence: CASSPDRFEAFF. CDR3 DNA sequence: TGTGCCAGCTCACCCGACAGGTTTGAAGCTTTCTTT.

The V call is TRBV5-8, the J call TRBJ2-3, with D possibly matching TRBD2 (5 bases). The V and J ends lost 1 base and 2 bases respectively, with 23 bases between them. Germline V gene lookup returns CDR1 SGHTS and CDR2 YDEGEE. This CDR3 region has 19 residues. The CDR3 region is CASSLMRGLTLETTDTQYF. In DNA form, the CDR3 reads TGTGCCAGCAGCTTGATGCGCGGGCTCACCCTAGAGACCACAGATACGCAGTATTTT.